These 23 T cell receptor beta chains share one sample of origin, sequenced in a study of T cells after yellow fever vaccination (dated by TCRdb to between 2017 and 2020). Libraries were built with 5' RACE. The sequencer listed for this sample is Illumina NovaSeq 6000. TCRdb reprocessing: public reads trimmed at Q25 with fastp, clones called with MiXCR, in-frame beta chains kept. Each CDR3 protein appears once, grouped with its most common genes and DNA. This sample gives under 350,000 distinct CDR3 sequences in total; roughly 3.9% of them show up just once. Of the sample, 20% to 25% is held by the ten largest clones. The meaning of the sample's treatment or condition label: live attenuated yellow fever vaccine strain. The source was PBMCs, collected 5 days after the yellow fever booster vaccination. The receptors derive from a man between 18 and 35 years old who received the YFV17D yellow fever vaccine.

This clonotype was counted only a few times. The chain uses TRBV7-9 and TRBJ1-2, with D perhaps TRBD1 (5 bases). This CDR3 is built from 13 residues. The V and J ends lost 4 bases and 5 bases respectively, with 11 bases between them. Germline V gene lookup returns CDR1 SEHNR and CDR2 FQNEAQ (reference sequence). The CDR3 loop is CASSSDTLYGYTF. CDR3 DNA: TGTGCCAGCAGCTCGGACACTCTATATGGCTACACCTTC.

This clonotype was found many times. The chain joins TRBV4-3 to TRBJ2-3; unclear D gene. The CDR3 length is 16 residues. The germline V gene encodes CDR1 LGHNA and CDR2 YSLEER. V lost 0 bases and J lost 8, with 18 bases in between. The CDR3 DNA reads TGCGCCAGCAGCCAAGAGGCTAGTGCCATTAGGGCTACGCAGTATTTT. Translated, it gives CASSQEASAIRATQYF.

The chain couples TRBV7-6 to TRBJ2-1; 9 nucleotides line up with TRBD2. The V gene's germline CDR1 is SGHVS and CDR2 FNYEAQ. V was clipped by 4 bases and J by 9 bases; unmatched bases: 4. The CDR3 totals 13 residues. The CDR3 nucleotides read TGTGCCAGCAGCTACGGGACTAGCTCTGAGCAGTTCTTC. Translation gives CASSYGTSSEQFF.

A few counts support this clonotype. The V call is TRBV20-1, the J call TRBJ2-7, with 12 bases identical to TRBD1. V lost 2 bases and J lost 0; bases outside the gene matches: 2. Germline lookup yields CDR1 DFQATT and CDR2 SNEGSKA (reference sequence). The length of the CDR3 is 15 residues. The CDR3 reads CSARPGQGASYEQYF. CDR3 in DNA: TGCAGTGCTAGACCGGGACAGGGGGCCTCCTACGAGCAGTACTTC.

The chain is built from TRBV5-1 and TRBJ2-3; 8 bases are shared with TRBD2. Germline V gene data show CDR1 as SGHRS and CDR2 as YFSETQ. The V gene end was trimmed by 4 bases and the J gene end by 0 bases; junction bases not matched to a gene: 7. The CDR3 is made up of 16 amino acids. The CDR3 reads CASSPSAGASTDTQYF. The CDR3 nucleotides read TGCGCCAGCAGCCCCTCAGCGGGGGCTAGCACAGATACGCAGTATTTT.

This clonotype was seen a handful of times. The chain has TRBV5-1 and TRBJ2-1; 7 positions agree with TRBD1. The germline V gene encodes CDR1 SGHRS and CDR2 YFSETQ. Unmatched junction bases numbered 0, after V lost 1 base and J lost 2 bases. The length of the CDR3 is 14 residues. This CDR3 reads CASSLRGPYNEQFF. The CDR3 DNA is TGCGCCAGCAGCTTGAGGGGGCCCTACAATGAGCAGTTCTTC.

This clonotype was seen repeatedly, ten times or more. V is TRBV20-1 and J is TRBJ2-3, with 10 bases aligning to TRBD2. The length of the CDR3 is 17 residues. The germline gives CDR1 DFQATT, CDR2 SNEGSKA (reference sequence). V gave up 2 bases and J gave up 4 bases; unmatched junction bases: 12. The CDR3 here is CSARTQGSGGAADTQYF. In DNA, the CDR3 is TGCAGTGCTAGAACCCAGGGGAGCGGGGGGGCCGCAGATACGCAGTATTTT.

This clonotype was seen only a few times. This chain connects TRBV20-1 to TRBJ2-7; D is undetermined. The V end was cut by 0 bases, the J end by 2 bases, with 8 bases between. The CDR3 has 13 amino acids. CDR1 DFQATT and CDR2 SNEGSKA come from the germline V gene (reference sequence). The CDR3 region has the DNA TGCAGTGCTAGAGATGTAGGGCCCTACGAGCAGTACTTC. Translation gives CSARDVGPYEQYF.

The chain couples TRBV6-5 to TRBJ2-1; TRBD2 agrees at 9 bases. V was clipped by 7 bases and J by 7 bases; unmatched bases: 14. Germline V gene lookup returns CDR1 MNHEY and CDR2 SVGAGI. CDR3 length equals 16 residues. CDR3 loop: CASTLRRAGGLNEQFF. The CDR3 region has the DNA TGTGCCAGCACCCTCCGGAGAGCGGGGGGTTTGAATGAGCAGTTCTTC.

This clonotype was counted a few times. This chain joins TRBV10-3 and TRBJ2-3; TRBD2 aligns across 10 bases. The CDR3 spans 18 residues. The germline CDR1 and CDR2 sequences are ENHRY and SYGVKD. The trim removed 0 bases at V and 1 base at J, leaving 7 bases unmatched. The CDR3 DNA follows: TGTGCCATCAGTGAGTCAGCGGGGGGGCCTTGGGGCACAGATACGCAGTATTTT. This encodes CAISESAGGPWGTDTQYF.

This clonotype was recorded a few times. The chain links TRBV20-1 to TRBJ2-1, with TRBD2 identical over 7 bases. Germline CDR1 and CDR2: DFQATT and SNEGSKA (reference sequence). The CDR3 loop spans 15 amino acids. V was clipped by 2 bases and J by 9 bases; unmatched bases: 13. CDR3 sequence reads: CSARPVRAGRGEQFF. The CDR3 DNA reads TGCAGTGCTAGACCCGTTCGGGCAGGGAGGGGTGAGCAGTTCTTC.

This clonotype was recorded at least ten times. The CDR3 reads CARLGALSYNEQFF. CDR3 nucleotides: TGTGCCCGCTTGGGGGCTCTCTCCTACAATGAGCAGTTCTTC. The chain couples TRBV6-5 to TRBJ2-1; possible D gene TRBD1, 6 bases. Germline V lookup: CDR1 MNHEY, CDR2 SVGAGI. This CDR3 is 14 amino acids long. The V end lost 11 bases, the J end lost 0 bases, and 14 bases lay between the germline ends.

This chain links TRBV28 with TRBJ1-5, with D perhaps TRBD1 (6 bases). V lost 11 bases and J lost 7, with 12 bases in between. Germline CDR1 MDHEN, CDR2 SYDVKM. The CDR3 runs to 11 residues. CDR3 protein: CAAQGGQPQHF. In nucleotides, the CDR3 is TGTGCCGCGCAAGGGGGACAGCCCCAGCATTTT.

The chain joins TRBV5-1 to TRBJ2-5; no clear D gene. Trimming took off 4 bases at V and 0 bases at J, with 10 bases between the two ends. The germline CDR1 and CDR2 sequences are SGHRS and YFSETQ. CDR3 size: 14 residues. In DNA form, the CDR3 reads TGCGCCAGCAGCCGAATACCACACCAAGAGACCCAGTACTTC. It translates to CASSRIPHQETQYF.

This clonotype was picked up many times. This chain connects TRBV5-1 to TRBJ2-3, with D maybe TRBD1 (7 bases). V was pared by 2 bases and J by 0 bases, with 13 bases between. Germline V gene sequence: CDR1 SGHRS, CDR2 YFSETQ. The CDR3 runs 16 residues. The CDR3: CASSFSTGTSTDTQYF. In DNA form, the CDR3 reads TGCGCCAGCAGCTTCTCGACAGGGACTAGCACAGATACGCAGTATTTT.

The genes are TRBV7-2 and TRBJ1-2; tentatively, D is TRBD1 (6 bases). This CDR3 has 12 amino acids. The V end was cut by 6 bases, the J end by 4 bases, with 9 bases between. CDR1 is SGHTA and CDR2 is FQGNSA in the germline V gene. CDR3: CASSIQGYGYTF. CDR3 bases: TGTGCCAGCAGTATACAGGGCTATGGCTACACCTTC.

This chain joins TRBV7-2 and TRBJ1-1, with 9 positions matching TRBD1. Germline assignment: CDR1 SGHTA and CDR2 FQGNSA. Trimming at V came to 5 bases and at J to 5 bases, leaving 9 bases not matched to a gene. CDR3 length: 15 amino acids. CDR3 nucleotide sequence: TGTGCCAGCAGCACAAACAGGGGGCGGTTGACTGAAGCTTTCTTT. Protein: CASSTNRGRLTEAFF.

This clonotype was seen a few times. The chain combines TRBV28 with TRBJ2-7; D is possibly TRBD1 (6 bases). Germline CDR1 and CDR2: MDHEN and SYDVKM. Trimming removed 5 bases at V and 0 bases at J, with 11 bases between. The CDR3 spans 14 residues. The CDR3 spells CASSGGGSSYEQYV. CDR3 nucleotides: TGTGCCAGCAGTGGGGGCGGCAGCTCCTACGAGCAGTACGTC.

This clonotype has more than one count but fewer than ten. The rearrangement joins TRBV25-1 to TRBJ2-5, with no clear D. Looked up from germline, CDR1 is MGHDK and CDR2 is SYGVNS. Trimming shortened V by 1 base and J by 4 bases, and 4 bases separated the two germline ends. This CDR3 has 12 residues. CDR3 sequence reads: CASSELSETQYF. The CDR3 nucleotides are TGTGCCAGCAGTGAATTGTCAGAGACCCAGTACTTC.

This clonotype has a handful of counts. V and J are TRBV5-5 and TRBJ2-2, with TRBD1 matching 8 bases. The V segment lost 4 bases and the J segment 7 bases; nucleotides outside the gene matches: 3. In germline, CDR1 is SGHKS, CDR2 YYEKEE (reference sequence). The CDR3 consists of 13 residues. The CDR3 reads CASSRTGIGELFF. CDR3 DNA: TGTGCCAGCAGCCGGACAGGGATCGGGGAGCTGTTTTTT.

This clonotype showed up many times. The genes are TRBV2 and TRBJ1-5; 8 positions agree with TRBD1. J gave up 5 bases and V 6 bases, and 6 bases lay outside the gene matches. Looked up from germline, CDR1 is SNHLY and CDR2 is FYNNEI. The CDR3 totals 14 residues. CDR3 loop: CASSGDRGDQPQHF. CDR3 nucleotide sequence: TGTGCCAGCAGCGGAGACAGGGGAGATCAGCCCCAGCATTTT.

The table lists this clonotype with a few counts. The chain combines TRBV4-3 with TRBJ1-6; D not certain. The CDR3 has 13 amino acids. V lost 0 bases and J 14 bases, leaving 11 bases between the germline ends. Germline V lookup: CDR1 LGHNA, CDR2 YSLEER. The CDR3 region has the DNA TGCGCCAGCAGCCAAGATCGGTCCGCAACCCTCCACTTT. Its translation is CASSQDRSATLHF.

This clonotype showed up many times. The chain employs TRBV20-1 and TRBJ2-2, with D perhaps TRBD1 (6 bases). Trimming stripped 4 bases from V and 5 bases from J, with 8 bases between. Germline assignment: CDR1 DFQATT and CDR2 SNEGSKA (reference sequence). The CDR3 consists of 12 residues. The CDR3 nucleotides are TGCAGTGCTATACAGGGAACCGGGGAGCTGTTTTTT. It translates to CSAIQGTGELFF.